These T cell receptor beta chains were read from a single sample in a study of T cells after yellow fever vaccination. MiXCR, applied by TCRdb to the 5' RACE reads, yields one record per CDR3 protein. The profile shows under 600,000 distinct CDR3 sequences, roughly 14% of them singletons. The input for sequencing was PBMCs, taken on the day of the yellow fever booster vaccination. The origin of the receptors is a man aged 25-45 years who received the YFV17D yellow fever vaccine. CDR3s include the opening cysteine and the closing phenylalanine or tryptophan. A D gene is named only where the DNA matches it firmly. Some rows have no size entry. The others give once, few or many, or a class for an expanded clone.

d_call,j_call,v_call,clone_size,cdr3_nt,cdr3_aa
-,TRBJ1-3,TRBV19,few,TGTGCCAGTAAGGGGTCCGACTCTGGAAACACCATATATTTT,CASKGSDSGNTIYF
TRBD2,TRBJ2-3,TRBV28,few,TGTGCCAGCAGTTTGCCCCTGGGGACTAGCGGGAGTTTTGGTACAGATACGCAGTATTTT,CASSLPLGTSGSFGTDTQYF
-,TRBJ2-2,TRBV4-3,-,TGCGCCAGCAGCCAAGACCCCCTGAGGGCCGGGGAGCTGTTTTTT,CASSQDPLRAGELFF
-,TRBJ2-5,TRBV7-2,few,TGTGCCAGCAGCTTATCCTTCCCCCAAGAGACCCAGTACTTC,CASSLSFPQETQYF
TRBD2,TRBJ2-5,TRBV3-1,-,TGTGCCAGCAGCCAAGGTCTAATGGGGGGGGAGACCCAGTACTTC,CASSQGLMGGETQYF
-,TRBJ1-6,TRBV5-5,few,TGTGCCAGCAGCCCGATGACAAGTTATAATTCACCCCTCCACTTT,CASSPMTSYNSPLHF
-,TRBJ2-1,TRBV20-1,few,TGCAGTGCTAGGGGGCCGCTGACTAGCAATGAGCAGTTCTTC,CSARGPLTSNEQFF
TRBD1,TRBJ2-7,TRBV6-2/TRBV6-3,-,TGTGTCAGCAGTTACGGGTGGACAGGGCTTGTCGAGCAGTACTTC,CVSSYGWTGLVEQYF
TRBD2,TRBJ2-1,TRBV9,-,TGTGCCAGCAGCCCGAGACTGGGACTAGCGGGAGCTGGTGGGATCAATGAGCAGTTCTTC,CASSPRLGLAGAGGINEQFF
TRBD2,TRBJ2-3,TRBV28,-,TGTGCCAGCAGTATCTTAGCGGGAGGCATAGATACGCAGTATTTT,CASSILAGGIDTQYF
TRBD1,TRBJ2-6,TRBV6-1,few,TGTGCCAGCAGTGTCCGGGACAGGGGACCTGGGGCCAACGTCCTGACTTTC,CASSVRDRGPGANVLTF
-,TRBJ2-5,TRBV20-1,few,TGCAGTGCTAGAATACCCCGCACGGGTCCCACCTACCAAGAGACCCAGTACTTC,CSARIPRTGPTYQETQYF
-,TRBJ1-5,TRBV20-1,few,TGCAGTGCTAGAAAGGGGAATCAGCCCCAGCATTTT,CSARKGNQPQHF
TRBD1,TRBJ1-2,TRBV20-1,few,TGCAGTGTAAGACAGGGGATGGATTATGGCTACACCTTC,CSVRQGMDYGYTF
-,TRBJ2-7,TRBV12-3/TRBV12-4,many,TGTGCCAGCAGTCTAACTAGGGGGAACGAGCAGTACTTC,CASSLTRGNEQYF
-,TRBJ1-2,TRBV9,few,TGTGCCAGCAGCGTATCTCCAGGGGACTATGGCTACACCTTC,CASSVSPGDYGYTF